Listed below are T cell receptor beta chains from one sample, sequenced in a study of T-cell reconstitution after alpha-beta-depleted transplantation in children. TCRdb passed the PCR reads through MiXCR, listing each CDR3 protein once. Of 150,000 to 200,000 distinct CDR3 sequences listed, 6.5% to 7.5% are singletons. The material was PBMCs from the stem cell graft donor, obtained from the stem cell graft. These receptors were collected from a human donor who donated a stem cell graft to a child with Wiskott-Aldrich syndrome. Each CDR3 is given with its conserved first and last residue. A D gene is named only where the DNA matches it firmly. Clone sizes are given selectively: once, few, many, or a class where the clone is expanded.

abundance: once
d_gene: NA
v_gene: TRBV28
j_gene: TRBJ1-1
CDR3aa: CAMGPGLLGNTEAFF
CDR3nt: TGTGCCATGGGCCCCGGGCTCCTCGGCAACACTGAAGCTTTCTTT

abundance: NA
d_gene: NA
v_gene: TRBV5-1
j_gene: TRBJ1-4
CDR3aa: CASSLGQILNEKLFF
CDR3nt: TGCGCCAGCAGCTTGGGACAGATCCTTAATGAAAAACTGTTTTTT

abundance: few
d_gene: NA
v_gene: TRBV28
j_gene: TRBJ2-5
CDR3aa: CASSPPGNQETQYF
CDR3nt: TGTGCCAGCAGTCCCCCCGGGAACCAAGAGACCCAGTACTTC

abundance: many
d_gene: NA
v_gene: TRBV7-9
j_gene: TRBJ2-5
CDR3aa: CASSQARGTQYF
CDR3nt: TGTGCCAGCAGCCAGGCGAGAGGGACCCAGTACTTC

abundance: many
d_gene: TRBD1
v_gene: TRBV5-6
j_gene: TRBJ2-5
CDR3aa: CASSLGTGFGAQYF
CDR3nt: TGTGCCAGCAGCCTCGGGACAGGGTTCGGCGCCCAGTACTTC

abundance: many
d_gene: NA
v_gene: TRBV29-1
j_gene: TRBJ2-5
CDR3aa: CSVSNYQETQYF
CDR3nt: TGCAGCGTCTCGAATTACCAAGAGACCCAGTACTTC

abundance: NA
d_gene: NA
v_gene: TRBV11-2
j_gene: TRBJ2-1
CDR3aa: CASKTRIGEYNEQFF
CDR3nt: TGTGCCAGCAAAACTCGGATCGGGGAATACAATGAGCAGTTCTTC

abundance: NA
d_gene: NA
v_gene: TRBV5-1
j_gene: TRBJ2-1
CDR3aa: CASSLPQGPSYNEQFF
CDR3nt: TGCGCCAGCAGCTTGCCACAGGGTCCTTCCTACAATGAGCAGTTCTTC

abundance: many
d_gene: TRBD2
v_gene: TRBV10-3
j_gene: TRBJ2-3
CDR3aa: CAISESGRGRRTDTQYF
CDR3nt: TGTGCCATCAGTGAGTCTGGGCGCGGGAGGAGGACAGATACGCAGTATTTT

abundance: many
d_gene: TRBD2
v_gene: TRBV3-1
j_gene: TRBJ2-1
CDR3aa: CASSQGVGTSVEEFF
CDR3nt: TGTGCCAGCAGCCAAGGCGTAGGGACTAGCGTTGAAGAGTTCTTC

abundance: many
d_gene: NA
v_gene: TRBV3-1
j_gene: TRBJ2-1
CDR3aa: CASSQPWTTYNEQFF
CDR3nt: TGTGCCAGCAGCCAACCTTGGACTACTTACAATGAGCAGTTCTTC

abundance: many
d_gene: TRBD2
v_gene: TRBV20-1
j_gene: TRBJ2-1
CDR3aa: CSAIFIAGRHNEQFF
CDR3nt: TGCAGTGCTATTTTTATAGCGGGGAGACACAATGAGCAGTTCTTC

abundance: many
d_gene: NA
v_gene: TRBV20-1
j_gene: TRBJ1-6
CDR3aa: CSASAIDNSPLHF
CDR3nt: TGCAGTGCCTCCGCGATTGATAATTCACCCCTCCACTTT

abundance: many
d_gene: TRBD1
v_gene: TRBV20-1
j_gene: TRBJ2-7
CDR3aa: CSAPDRASYEQYF
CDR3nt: TGCAGTGCACCCGACAGGGCCTCCTACGAGCAGTACTTC

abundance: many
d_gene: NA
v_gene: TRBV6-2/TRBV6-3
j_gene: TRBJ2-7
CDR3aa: CASSYTLGSSYEQYF
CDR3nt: TGTGCCAGCAGTTACACCCTGGGGAGTTCCTACGAGCAGTACTTC

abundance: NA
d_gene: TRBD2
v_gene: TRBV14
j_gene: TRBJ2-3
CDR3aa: CASSQGGLADYLWNTDTQYF
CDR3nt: TGTGCCAGCAGCCAAGGGGGACTAGCGGACTATTTGTGGAACACAGATACGCAGTATTTT

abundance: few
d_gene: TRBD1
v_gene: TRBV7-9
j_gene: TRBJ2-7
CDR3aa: CASSLSRGFTYEQYF
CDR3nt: TGTGCCAGCAGCTTATCCAGGGGGTTTACCTACGAGCAGTACTTC

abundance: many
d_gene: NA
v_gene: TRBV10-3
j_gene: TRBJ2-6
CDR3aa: CAISEGNVLTF
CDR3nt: TGTGCCATCAGTGAGGGCAACGTCCTGACTTTC

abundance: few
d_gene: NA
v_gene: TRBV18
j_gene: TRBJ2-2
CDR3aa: CASPPAGASMNTGELFF
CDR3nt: TGTGCCAGCCCCCCGGCGGGGGCCTCGATGAACACCGGGGAGCTGTTTTTT

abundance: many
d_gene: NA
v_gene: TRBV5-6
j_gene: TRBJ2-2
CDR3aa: CASRLSVGELFF
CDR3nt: TGTGCCAGCAGACTGAGTGTCGGGGAGCTGTTTTTT

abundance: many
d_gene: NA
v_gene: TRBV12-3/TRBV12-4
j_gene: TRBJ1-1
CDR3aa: CASSQNRDYTEAFF
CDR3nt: TGTGCCAGCAGTCAAAACAGGGATTACACTGAAGCTTTCTTT

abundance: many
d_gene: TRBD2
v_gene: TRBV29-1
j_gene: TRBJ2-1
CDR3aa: CSVAKRGGYNEQFF
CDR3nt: TGCAGCGTTGCCAAGCGGGGGGGGTACAATGAGCAGTTCTTC

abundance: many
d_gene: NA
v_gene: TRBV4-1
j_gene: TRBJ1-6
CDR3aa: CASSQEPSYNSPLHF
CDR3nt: TGCGCCAGCAGCCAGGAACCGTCCTATAATTCACCCCTCCACTTT

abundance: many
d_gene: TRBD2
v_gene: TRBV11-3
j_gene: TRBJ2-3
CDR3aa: CASSLGTSSDTQYF
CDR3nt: TGTGCCAGCAGCCTCGGGACTAGCTCGGATACGCAGTATTTT

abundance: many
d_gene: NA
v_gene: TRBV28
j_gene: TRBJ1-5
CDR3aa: CASSLRTVNQPQHF
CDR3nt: TGTGCCAGCAGTTTGAGGACAGTAAATCAGCCCCAGCATTTT

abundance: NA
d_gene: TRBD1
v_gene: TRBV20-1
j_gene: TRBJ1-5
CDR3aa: CSARGDREDQPQHF
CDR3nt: TGCAGTGCTAGGGGAGACAGGGAGGATCAGCCCCAGCATTTT

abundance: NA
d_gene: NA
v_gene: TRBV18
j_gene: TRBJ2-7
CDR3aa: CASSPRTDSYEQYF
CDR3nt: TGTGCCAGCTCACCGCGGACAGATTCCTACGAGCAGTACTTC

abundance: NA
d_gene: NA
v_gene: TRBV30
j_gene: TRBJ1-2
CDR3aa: CAWQRGQSNYGYTF
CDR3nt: TGTGCCTGGCAGAGGGGACAATCTAACTATGGCTACACCTTC

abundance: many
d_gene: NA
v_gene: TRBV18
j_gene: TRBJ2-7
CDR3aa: CASSPKRGDSYEQYF
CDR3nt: TGTGCCAGCTCACCAAAGAGGGGTGACTCCTACGAGCAGTACTTC